These 24 T cell receptor beta chains share one sample of origin, sequenced in a study of control samples from healthy donors and cancer patients. Produced via immunoSEQ multiplex PCR; TCRdb's table is partial and in-frame only. Of some 65,000 clones in the sample, more than 75% were seen once. Specimen: PBMCs. These receptors came from a woman aged 45-65 years with lung cancer.

The chain is built from TRBV27 and TRBJ1-3; D possibly corresponds to TRBD1 (5 bases). The CDR3 extends over 18 amino acids. Between the trimmed V and J ends, which lost 6 bases and 0 bases, there was a span of 21 bases. In germline, CDR1 is MNHEY, CDR2 SMNVEV (reference sequence). CDR3 in DNA: TGTGCCAGCAGCCCACGGCCGGGACCGTCGCCCTCTGGAAACACCATATATTTT. It codes for CASSPRPGPSPSGNTIYF.

The V and J genes are TRBV19 and TRBJ1-5, with 7 positions matching TRBD1. CDR3 length: 15 amino acids. The germline CDR1 and CDR2 sequences are LNHDA and SQIVND (reference sequence). Losses at the gene ends were 3 bases for V and 6 bases for J; bases not matched to a gene: 8. The CDR3 nucleotides read TGTGCCAGTAGTATCCAGGGGGGGGTCGGTCAGCCCCAGCATTTT. This gives the protein CASSIQGGVGQPQHF.

The rearrangement joins TRBV6-5 to TRBJ1-2; possibly TRBD1 for D (6 bases). Trimming stripped 7 bases from V and 3 bases from J, with 9 bases between. Germline V gives CDR1 MNHEY, CDR2 SVGAGI. The CDR3 loop spans 12 amino acids. CDR3 residues: CASNRGDYGYTF. Here the CDR3 DNA reads TGTGCCAGCAATAGGGGGGACTATGGCTACACCTTC.

The chain employs TRBV7-6 and TRBJ2-7; TRBD2 might be the D (6 bases). There are 19 residues in the CDR3. Germline CDR1 reads SGHVS; CDR2 reads FNYEAQ. Deletions cut 3 bases from V and 1 base from J, with 25 bases between. The CDR3 region is CASSFASIMGLRQSYEQYF. The CDR3 bases are TGTGCCAGCAGCTTCGCATCTATTATGGGACTTCGACAGTCCTACGAGCAGTACTTC.

The chain employs TRBV6-5 and TRBJ2-3; D is possibly TRBD1 or TRBD2 (5 bases each). CDR1 is MNHEY, CDR2 SVGAGI, per germline. This CDR3 comprises 16 residues. The V and J ends lost 2 bases and 2 bases respectively, with 14 bases between them. CDR3 region: CASSYRDGVDTDTQYF. DNA of the CDR3: TGTGCCAGCAGTTACAGGGACGGGGTTGACACAGATACGCAGTATTTT.

The chain uses TRBV5-6 and TRBJ1-1, with a tentative D call TRBD1 (6 bases). The V gene lost 3 bases and the J gene lost 0 bases, with 12 bases spanning the gap. This CDR3 is built from 15 residues. CDR1 and CDR2 (germline): SGHDT, YYEEEE. In nucleotides, the CDR3 is TGTGCCAGCAGCTCTTGGACAGTCGTGAACACTGAAGCTTTCTTT. It encodes CASSSWTVVNTEAFF.

Only one count was recorded for this clone. The rearrangement joins TRBV5-1 to TRBJ2-5; D may be TRBD1 (5 bases). The CDR3 consists of 14 residues. The germline CDR1 and CDR2 sequences are SGHRS and YFSETQ. Trimming cost V 4 bases and J 4 bases, with 14 bases left between them. CDR3 sequence: CASSRGQPPETQYF. The CDR3 DNA follows: TGCGCCAGCAGCCGCGGACAACCCCCAGAGACCCAGTACTTC.

The V call is TRBV19, the J call TRBJ2-1; TRBD2 aligns across 7 bases. Per the germline V gene, CDR1 is LNHDA and CDR2 is SQIVND (reference sequence). The CDR3 contains 15 residues. The V and J ends lost 5 bases and 7 bases, in that order; junction bases with no gene match: 11. CDR3 loop: CASSVLGGTTNEQFF. The CDR3 DNA is TGTGCCAGTAGTGTTCTTGGGGGGACTACAAATGAGCAGTTCTTC. Variable domain in full (rest from reference TRBV19 and TRBJ2-1): DGGITQSPKYLFRKEGQNVTLSCEQNLNHDAMYWYRQDPGQGLRLIYYSQIVNDFQKGDIAEGYSVSREKKESFPLTVTSAQKNPTAFYLCASSVLGGTTNEQFFGPGTRLTVL.

The rearrangement links TRBV11-1 to TRBJ2-6; D is unclear. Germline V gene lookup returns CDR1 SGHAT and CDR2 FQDESV (reference sequence). CDR3 size: 15 residues. Between the trimmed V and J ends, which lost 5 bases and 0 bases, there was a span of 8 bases. The CDR3 sequence is CASSLQFSGANVLTF. The CDR3, as DNA: TGTGCCAGCAGCCTACAGTTCTCTGGGGCCAACGTCCTGACTTTC. The entire variable domain, with the rest obtained from reference TRBV11-1 and TRBJ2-6, is as follows: EAEVAQSPRYKITEKSQAVAFWCDPISGHATLYWYRQILGQGPELLVQFQDESVVDDSQLPKDRFSAERLKGVDSTLKIQPAELGDSAMYLCASSLQFSGANVLTFGAGSRLTVL.

The chain links TRBV7-8 to TRBJ1-1; D is unresolved. CDR3 length equals 13 residues. Trimming took off 3 bases at V and 3 bases at J, with 8 bases between the two ends. In germline, CDR1 is SGHVS, CDR2 FQNEAQ. Written as DNA, the CDR3 is TGTGCCAGCAGCTTGGACTTCTACACTGAAGCTTTCTTT. As protein: CASSLDFYTEAFF.

The V call is TRBV12-3 or TRBV12-4, the J call TRBJ2-7; the D gene is possibly TRBD1 (5 bases). Trimming pared 6 bases from V and 2 bases from J, leaving 8 bases between. CDR3 length: 12 amino acids. The CDR3 region is CASSDSAYEQYF. DNA for the CDR3: TGTGCCAGCAGCGACAGTGCCTACGAGCAGTACTTC.

The CDR3: CASRSRSDGYGYTF. The CDR3 DNA reads as TGCGCCAGCCGATCCCGGTCGGACGGCTATGGCTACACCTTC. This chain links TRBV5-1 with TRBJ1-2; D gene uncertain. V was cut by 7 bases and J by 4 bases, with 17 bases left in between. CDR1 and CDR2 from the germline V gene are SGHRS and YFSETQ. There are 14 residues in the CDR3.

The chain recombines TRBV7-2 with TRBJ1-2, with 7 bases aligning to TRBD1. The CDR3 consists of 15 residues. Germline V gene data show CDR1 as SGHTA and CDR2 as FQGNSA. V lost 4 bases to trimming and J lost 0 bases; unmatched junction nucleotides: 5. The CDR3 DNA follows: TGTGCCAGCAGCTACAGGGGTCAACCTAACTATGGCTACACCTTC. Amino acid sequence: CASSYRGQPNYGYTF.

The chain uses TRBV27 and TRBJ2-3, with 10 bases aligning to TRBD2. This CDR3 has 15 amino acids. J lost 2 bases, V lost 3 bases, and 2 bases had no gene match. Germline loops: CDR1 MNHEY, CDR2 SMNVEV (reference sequence). Here the CDR3 reads CASSFLAGVTDTQYF. The CDR3, as DNA: TGTGCCAGCAGTTTCCTAGCGGGGGTCACAGATACGCAGTATTTT.

The chain has TRBV28 and TRBJ2-2, with 8 bases identical to TRBD1. Germline values: CDR1 MDHEN, CDR2 SYDVKM. The trim removed 5 bases at V and 9 bases at J, leaving 8 bases unmatched. The CDR3 spans 14 residues. The CDR3 loop is CASSTQGASRELFF. In nucleotides, the CDR3 is TGTGCCAGCAGTACCCAGGGGGCGTCAAGGGAGCTGTTTTTT.

The chain links TRBV18 to TRBJ2-1, with 9 positions matching TRBD1. V lost 5 bases, J lost 4 bases, and 9 bases stayed unmatched. Germline CDR1 reads KGHSH; CDR2 reads LQKENI. The CDR3 has 16 amino acids. The CDR3 sequence: CASSRKTGGPYNEQFF. CDR3 sequence (DNA): TGTGCCAGCTCAAGGAAAACAGGGGGCCCTTACAATGAGCAGTTCTTC.

V and J are TRBV4-3 and TRBJ1-4; 7 positions match TRBD1. CDR1 and CDR2 from the germline V gene are LGHNA and YSLEER. The CDR3 loop spans 17 amino acids. J gave up 0 bases and V 8 bases, and 12 bases lay outside the gene matches. This CDR3 reads CASPPGQVGPTNEKLFF. The CDR3 DNA follows: TGCGCCAGCCCTCCAGGACAGGTAGGACCAACTAATGAAAAACTGTTTTTT.

The J gene is TRBJ1-2, the V gene TRBV7-2; possible D gene TRBD1, 6 bases. The CDR3 extends over 14 amino acids. The V gene's germline CDR1 is SGHTA and CDR2 FQGNSA. With 3 bases removed from V and 3 bases from J, the gap between germline ends came to 11 bases. The DNA of the CDR3 is TGTGCCAGCAGCTTGGGGTACAGGGACTATGGCTACACCTTC. It translates to CASSLGYRDYGYTF.

The gene calls are TRBV5-1 and TRBJ2-7; the D gene is possibly TRBD1 (5 bases). Germline V gives CDR1 SGHRS, CDR2 YFSETQ. The CDR3 contains 14 residues. V lost 0 bases, J lost 4 bases, and 11 bases lay in between. CDR3 in DNA: TGCGCCAGCAGCTTGGGTCCAGGGCAGTACGAGCAGTACTTC. Its protein is CASSLGPGQYEQYF.

This chain uses TRBV5-6 with TRBJ1-4; D is undetermined. The CDR3 covers 14 residues. With 4 bases removed from V and 4 bases from J, the gap between germline ends came to 11 bases. Germline CDR1 is SGHDT and CDR2 is YYEEEE. The CDR3 nucleotides are TGTGCCAGCAGCGTCAGGCTACTTAATGAAAAACTGTTTTTT. Encoded protein: CASSVRLLNEKLFF.

This clone was recorded at least ten times. This chain connects TRBV11-3 to TRBJ1-6; TRBD1 is a possible D gene (5 bases). V gave up 4 bases and J gave up 4 bases, with 17 bases separating them. Germline lookup yields CDR1 SGHNT and CDR2 YENEEA. This CDR3 region has 17 residues. CDR3 region: CASSSNRISVYNSPLHF. The CDR3 DNA follows: TGTGCCAGCAGCTCGAACAGGATCTCGGTTTATAATTCACCCCTCCACTTT.

CDR3 region: CASSLEASGPSSGANVLTF. CDR3 nucleotides: TGTGCCAGCAGCTTAGAGGCGTCGGGTCCCTCCTCTGGGGCCAACGTCCTGACTTTC. The rearrangement links TRBV7-2 to TRBJ2-6; D remains ambiguous. Trimming pared 1 base from V and 0 bases from J, leaving 16 bases between. CDR3 length equals 19 residues. Per the germline V gene, CDR1 is SGHTA and CDR2 is FQGNSA.

This clone appeared a single time. This chain's CDR3 is CAWSRTGQAFF. As DNA, the CDR3 is TGTGCCTGGAGTAGGACAGGTCAGGCTTTCTTT. This chain joins TRBV30 and TRBJ1-1; 7 bases fit TRBD1. CDR1 GTSNPN and CDR2 SVGIG come from the germline V gene (reference sequence). Losses at the gene ends were 2 bases for V and 11 bases for J; bases not matched to a gene: 5. CDR3 length equals 11 residues.

This rearrangement joins TRBV7-9 to TRBJ2-5; D may be TRBD1 (7 bases). Germline loops: CDR1 SEHNR, CDR2 FQNEAQ (reference sequence). The CDR3 covers 14 residues. V was shortened by 3 bases and J by 5 bases, with 13 bases between the two germline ends. CDR3 amino acids: CASSLEGARETQYF. The DNA for the CDR3 is TGTGCCAGCAGCTTGGAGGGGGCTCGGGAGACCCAGTACTTC.